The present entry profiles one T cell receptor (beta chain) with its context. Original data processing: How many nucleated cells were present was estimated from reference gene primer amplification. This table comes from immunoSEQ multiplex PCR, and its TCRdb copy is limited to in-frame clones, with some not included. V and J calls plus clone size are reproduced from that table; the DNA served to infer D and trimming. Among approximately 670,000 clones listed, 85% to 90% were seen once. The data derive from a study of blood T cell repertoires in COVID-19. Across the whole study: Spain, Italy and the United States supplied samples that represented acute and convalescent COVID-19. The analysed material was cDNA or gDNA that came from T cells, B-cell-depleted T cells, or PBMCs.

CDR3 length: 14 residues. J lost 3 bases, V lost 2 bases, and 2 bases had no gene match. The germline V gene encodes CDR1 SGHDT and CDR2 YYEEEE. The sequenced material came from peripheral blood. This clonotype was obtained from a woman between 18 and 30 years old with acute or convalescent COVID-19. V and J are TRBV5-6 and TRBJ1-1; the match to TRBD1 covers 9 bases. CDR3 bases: TGTGCCAGCAGCTTCTGGGACAGGGACACTGAAGCTTTCTTT. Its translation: CASSFWDRDTEAFF.